This section outlines one T cell receptor beta chain sequence together with its context. This entry comes from a study of cytomegalovirus exposure and HLA in healthy donors. Both 60 Vbeta primers and 13 Jbeta primers went into the PCR. Libraries were prepared by immunoSEQ multiplex PCR; TCRdb keeps only in-frame clonotypes and omits some of them. Of tens of thousands of clones in the sample, almost 75% were seen once. The V gene end was trimmed by 4 bases and the J gene end by 4 bases; junction bases not matched to a gene: 11. The germline CDR1 and CDR2 sequences are SGHAT and FQDESV (reference sequence). This CDR3 is built from 16 residues. These donors counted as nominally healthy when sampled, but unrecorded immune exposures were likely.

The receptor was derived from a man aged 50 or older in good health and CMV-seronegative. The chain links TRBV11-1 to TRBJ2-3; 7 bases map to TRBD2. Material: PBMCs. CDR3 region: CASSSSPRLASDTQYF. CDR3 DNA: TGTGCCAGCAGCTCCTCTCCCCGACTAGCATCAGATACGCAGTATTTT.